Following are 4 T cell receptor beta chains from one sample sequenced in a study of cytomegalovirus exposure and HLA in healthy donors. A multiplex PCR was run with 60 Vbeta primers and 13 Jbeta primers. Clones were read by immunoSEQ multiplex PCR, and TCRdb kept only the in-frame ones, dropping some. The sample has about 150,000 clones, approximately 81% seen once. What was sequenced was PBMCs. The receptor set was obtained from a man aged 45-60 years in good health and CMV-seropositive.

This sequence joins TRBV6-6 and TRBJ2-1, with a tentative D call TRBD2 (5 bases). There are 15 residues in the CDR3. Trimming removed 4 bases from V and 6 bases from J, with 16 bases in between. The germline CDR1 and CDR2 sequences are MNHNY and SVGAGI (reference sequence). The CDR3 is CASSSPLGRANEQFF. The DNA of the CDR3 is TGTGCCAGCAGTTCCCCTTTAGGGCGGGCCAATGAGCAGTTCTTC.

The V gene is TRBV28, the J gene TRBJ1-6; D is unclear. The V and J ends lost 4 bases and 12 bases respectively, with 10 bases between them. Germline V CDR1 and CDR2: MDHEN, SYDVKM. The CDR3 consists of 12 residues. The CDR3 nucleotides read TGTGCCAGCAGTTCCCCCGGGTTACCCCTCCACTTT. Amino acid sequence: CASSSPGLPLHF.

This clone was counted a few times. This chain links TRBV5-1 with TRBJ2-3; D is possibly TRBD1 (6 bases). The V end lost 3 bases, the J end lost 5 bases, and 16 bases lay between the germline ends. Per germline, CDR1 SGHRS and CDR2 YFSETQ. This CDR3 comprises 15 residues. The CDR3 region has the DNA TGCGCCAGCAGCTCAGGGGTAGAGCTTAGAGATACGCAGTATTTT. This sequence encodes CASSSGVELRDTQYF.

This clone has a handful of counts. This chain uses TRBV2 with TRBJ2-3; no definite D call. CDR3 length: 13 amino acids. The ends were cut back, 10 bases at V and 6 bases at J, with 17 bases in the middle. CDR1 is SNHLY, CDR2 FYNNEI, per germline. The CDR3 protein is CATTTSIRDTQYF. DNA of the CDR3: TGTGCCACTACCACCTCTATCCGGGATACGCAGTATTTT.